The rows below give T cell receptor beta chains drawn from one sample of a study of T cells in Graves' hyperthyroidism and ophthalmopathy. TCRdb reprocessed the multiplex PCR reads via MiXCR and lists one record per CDR3 protein. The sample contains more than 350,000 distinct CDR3 sequences, roughly 15% of which appear only once. The sample taken for sequencing was blood. These receptors came from a woman aged 60-75 years with Graves' ophthalmopathy. Each CDR3 is given with its conserved first and last residue. A D gene is named only where the DNA matches it firmly. Expanded clones get a size class; other rows say once, few or many, or leave the size out.

many	TRBV5-6	TRBD1	TRBJ2-7	CASSFGLEGQDYEQYF	TGTGCCAGCAGCTTCGGGCTCGAGGGACAGGACTACGAGCAGTACTTC
many	TRBV28	TRBD1	TRBJ1-2	CASNFRGLGYTF	TGTGCCAGCAACTTCAGGGGGCTTGGCTACACCTTC
many	TRBV5-5	-	TRBJ2-7	CASSLAGEGQHF	TGTGCCAGCAGCTTGGCGGGAGAGGGGCAGCACTTC
many	TRBV7-3	-	TRBJ2-5	CASSLTAGRRETQYF	TGTGCCAGCAGCTTAACGGCGGGAAGAAGGGAGACCCAGTACTTC
-	TRBV19	-	TRBJ2-1	CASSIVWEDYNEQFF	TGTGCCAGTAGTATAGTGTGGGAAGATTACAATGAGCAGTTCTTC
many	TRBV6-1	-	TRBJ2-6	CASRAGGVGANVLTF	TGTGCCAGCAGGGCTGGGGGCGTTGGGGCCAACGTCCTGACTTTC
many	TRBV24-1	TRBD1	TRBJ2-1	CATSDFGPGGSNEQFF	TGTGCCACCAGTGATTTTGGGCCAGGGGGCTCGAATGAGCAGTTCTTC
many	TRBV20-1	TRBD2	TRBJ2-3	CSAREGLLTDTQYF	TGCAGTGCGCGGGAGGGCCTATTGACAGATACGCAGTATTTT
few	TRBV9	-	TRBJ1-2	CASSASGSYGYTF	TGTGCCAGCAGCGCATCAGGGTCCTATGGCTACACCTTC
many	TRBV30	TRBD2	TRBJ2-7	CAWSSAGVHYEQYF	TGTGCCTGGAGTTCGGCGGGAGTACACTACGAGCAGTACTTC
many	TRBV28	TRBD2	TRBJ2-2	CASSQRDYTGELFF	TGTGCCAGCAGCCAGCGGGATTACACCGGGGAGCTGTTTTTT
-	TRBV5-6	-	TRBJ2-5	CASSNNRDTYQETQYF	TGTGCCAGCAGTAATAACCGGGACACCTACCAAGAGACCCAGTACTTC
many	TRBV3-1	TRBD2	TRBJ2-3	CASSQTSGSADTQYF	TGTGCCAGCAGCCAGACTAGCGGGAGTGCAGATACGCAGTATTTT
few	TRBV28	TRBD1	TRBJ1-1	CVSSRQGPLEAFF	TGTGTCAGCAGCCGACAGGGGCCCCTGGAAGCTTTCTTT
-	TRBV10-1	-	TRBJ2-1	CASSESKGFEQFF	TGCGCCAGCAGTGAGTCGAAAGGGTTTGAGCAGTTCTTC
many	TRBV6-1	TRBD2	TRBJ2-7	CASSEGGGAYEQYF	TGTGCCAGCAGTGAGGGGGGGGGGGCCTACGAGCAGTACTTC
many	TRBV6-1	-	TRBJ2-7	CASRGGTAGGEQYF	TGTGCCAGCCGTGGAGGGACAGCGGGCGGGGAGCAGTACTTC
few	TRBV20-1	TRBD1	TRBJ2-3	CSASGGRTDTQYF	TGCAGTGCTTCAGGGGGCAGGACAGATACGCAGTATTTT